The 16 T cell receptor beta chains presented below share a single source sample, sequenced in a study of T cell changes during pregnancy in multiple sclerosis. Measured with immunoSEQ multiplex PCR; TCRdb has only the in-frame clones, and not every one. The table shows roughly 59,000 clones, with roughly 95% occurring only once. The sequences come from CD4+ T cells from peripheral blood mononuclear cells, collected before pregnancy. These receptors came from a female donor with multiple sclerosis, enrolled in a pregnancy study.

V is TRBV7-8 and J is TRBJ1-2; 8 nucleotides match TRBD1. The germline V gene encodes CDR1 SGHVS and CDR2 FQNEAQ. The CDR3 spans 14 residues. V lost 0 bases, J lost 8 bases, and 5 bases stayed unmatched. The CDR3, as DNA: TGTGCCAGCAGCTTAGCGCAGGGGGCTAGGGGCTACACCTTC. It codes for CASSLAQGARGYTF.

The chain is built from TRBV6-5 and TRBJ2-7; 9 bases line up with TRBD1. The CDR3 contains 14 residues. CDR1 and CDR2 (germline): MNHEY, SVGAGI. V shed 6 bases and J 3 bases; nucleotides not matched to a gene: 6. CDR3 loop: CASRPTGGNYEQYF. The DNA of the CDR3 is TGTGCCAGCAGGCCGACAGGGGGAAACTACGAGCAGTACTTC.

As for this clone: Different DNA sequences within this sample yield the same CDR3. This chain joins TRBV9 and TRBJ1-5; 7 nucleotides line up with TRBD1. Per germline, CDR1 SGDLS and CDR2 YYNGEE. This CDR3 spans 14 amino acids. After removal of 4 bases from V and 1 base from J, the junction contained 2 bases not matched to a gene. CDR3 sequence (DNA): TGTGCCAGCAGCCCGACAGGGAGCAATCAGCCCCAGCATTTT. Translated: CASSPTGSNQPQHF.

This clone has only one observation. The chain has TRBV18 and TRBJ1-1, with no clear D. V lost 3 bases and J lost 5, with 13 bases in between. The CDR3 extends over 14 amino acids. Germline V CDR1 and CDR2: KGHSH, LQKENI. In DNA form, the CDR3 reads TGTGCCAGCTCACCGCGCTCTGGAGGAACTGAAGCTTTCTTT. This sequence encodes CASSPRSGGTEAFF.

The chain recombines TRBV6-5 with TRBJ2-7, with 8 positions matching TRBD2. The ends lost 6 bases at V and 7 bases at J; junction bases unmatched: 8. Germline lookup yields CDR1 MNHEY and CDR2 SVGAGI. The CDR3 runs to 13 residues. CDR3 sequence reads: CASSFGLAGEQYF. The DNA for the CDR3 is TGTGCCAGCAGCTTCGGACTAGCTGGGGAGCAGTACTTC.

This rearrangement joins TRBV27 to TRBJ2-1; 10 bases map to TRBD1. Germline CDR1 MNHEY, CDR2 SMNVEV (reference sequence). The CDR3 loop spans 16 amino acids. V dropped 0 bases and J dropped 8; count of bases not matched to a gene: 7. The CDR3 bases are TGTGCCAGCAGTTTATCATCGGGACAGGGGTTCTATGAGCAGTTCTTC. Amino acid sequence: CASSLSSGQGFYEQFF.

The rearrangement joins TRBV28 to TRBJ1-3, with unresolved D. The CDR3 is 15 amino acids. The V gene lost 2 bases and the J gene lost 1 base, with 9 bases spanning the gap. CDR1 is MDHEN, CDR2 SYDVKM, per germline. CDR3 sequence: CASSLITPSGNTIYF. For the CDR3, the DNA is TGTGCCAGCAGTTTAATCACACCATCTGGAAACACCATATATTTT.

The V gene is TRBV7-2, the J gene TRBJ2-4; D not certain. The CDR3 runs 11 residues. From germline, CDR1 is SGHTA and CDR2 FQGNSA. The germline V and J ends were trimmed by 2 bases and 7 bases, with 3 bases remaining between them. The CDR3 nucleotides are TGTGCCAGCAGCTTACTGAACATTCAGTACTTC. This translates into CASSLLNIQYF.

The gene calls are TRBV6-5 and TRBJ1-4; D is undetermined. V was trimmed by 0 bases and J by 2 bases, leaving 10 bases between them. The CDR3 is 16 amino acids. Looked up from germline, CDR1 is MNHEY and CDR2 is SVGAGI. The CDR3 region is CASSYSPQPTNEKLFF. The CDR3 nucleotides are TGTGCCAGCAGTTACTCGCCACAACCTACTAATGAAAAACTGTTTTTT.

The sample holds one count of this clone. The chain has TRBV2 and TRBJ2-5; a weak D match, TRBD2 (5 bases). The CDR3 has 14 amino acids. The V end was cut by 6 bases, the J end by 1 base, with 12 bases between. Germline V gene sequence: CDR1 SNHLY, CDR2 FYNNEI. The CDR3 nucleotides read TGTGCCAGCAGCACGGGGTTGCCCCAAGAGACCCAGTACTTC. It encodes CASSTGLPQETQYF. Full variable domain (outside the CDR3, taken from reference TRBV2 and TRBJ2-5): EPEVTQTPSHQVTQMGQEVILRCVPISNHLYFYWYRQILGQKVEFLVSFYNNEISEKSEIFDDQFSVERPDGSNFTLKIRSTKLEDSAMYFCASSTGLPQETQYFGPGTRLLVL.

This clone was counted once. This sequence joins TRBV28 and TRBJ1-2; D not resolved. From germline, CDR1 is MDHEN and CDR2 SYDVKM. The CDR3 extends over 13 amino acids. With 1 base removed from V and 7 bases from J, the gap between germline ends came to 10 bases. The CDR3 loop is CASSLLVESGYTF. CDR3 DNA: TGTGCCAGCAGTTTATTGGTAGAGTCTGGCTACACCTTC.

The chain couples TRBV6-6 to TRBJ2-2, with D maybe TRBD2 (5 bases). There are 15 residues in the CDR3. Germline-derived CDR1 and CDR2 are MNHNY and SVGAGI (reference sequence). V lost 6 bases, J lost 2 bases, and 13 bases lay in between. The CDR3 DNA sequence: TGTGCCAGCAGGAGGAGGACGGGCAACACCGGGGAGCTGTTTTTT. Translation: CASRRRTGNTGELFF.

J is TRBJ2-7 and V is TRBV25-1, with D maybe TRBD1 (5 bases). V lost 6 bases, J lost 5 bases, and 17 bases lay in between. This CDR3 has 14 residues. Germline V gene sequence: CDR1 MGHDK, CDR2 SYGVNS. The CDR3 spells CASSPGLRGHEQYF. The DNA of the CDR3 is TGTGCCAGCAGCCCGGGCCTAAGGGGCCACGAGCAGTACTTC.

The rearrangement uses TRBV6-1 and TRBJ2-1; 9 positions match TRBD1. The germline V gene has CDR1 MNHNS and CDR2 SASEGT. With 5 bases clipped from V and 7 bases from J, the junction kept 6 bases outside the gene matches. The CDR3 has 14 amino acids. The CDR3 sequence: CASSFGTGWNEQFF. The CDR3 region has the DNA TGTGCCAGCAGTTTTGGGACAGGGTGGAATGAGCAGTTCTTC.

V gene TRBV7-9 combines with J gene TRBJ2-3, with 7 positions matching TRBD2. The CDR3 runs 15 residues. With 11 bases clipped from V and 4 bases from J, the junction kept 15 bases outside the gene matches. Germline CDR1 reads SEHNR; CDR2 reads FQNEAQ (reference sequence). CDR3: CAGRMAGAAADTQYF. CDR3 nucleotide sequence: TGTGCCGGTAGGATGGCGGGAGCAGCGGCAGATACGCAGTATTTT.

The chain has TRBV2 and TRBJ1-1; possibly TRBD1 for D (6 bases). The CDR3 has 14 residues. Looked up from germline, CDR1 is SNHLY and CDR2 is FYNNEI. The V end was cut by 7 bases, the J end by 1 base, with 13 bases between. The CDR3, as DNA: TGTGCCAGCAACCTTGGGGGACAGAACACTGAAGCTTTCTTT. Translating gives CASNLGGQNTEAFF.